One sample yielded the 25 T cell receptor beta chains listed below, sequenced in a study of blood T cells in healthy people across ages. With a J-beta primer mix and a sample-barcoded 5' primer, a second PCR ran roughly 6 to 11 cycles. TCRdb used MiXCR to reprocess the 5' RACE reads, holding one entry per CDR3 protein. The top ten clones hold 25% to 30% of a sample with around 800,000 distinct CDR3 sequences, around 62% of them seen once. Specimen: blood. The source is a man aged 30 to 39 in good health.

The CDR3 sequence: CASSEAGPYTDTQYF. The CDR3 DNA reads TGTGCCAGCAGTGAAGCTGGCCCATACACAGATACGCAGTATTTT. The chain joins TRBV2 to TRBJ2-3; D unclear. Germline loops: CDR1 SNHLY, CDR2 FYNNEI. The V and J ends lost 0 bases and 2 bases respectively, with 9 bases between them. This CDR3 is built from 15 residues. The full variable domain, completed using reference TRBV2 and TRBJ2-3, is EPEVTQTPSHQVTQMGQEVILRCVPISNHLYFYWYRQILGQKVEFLVSFYNNEISEKSEIFDDQFSVERPDGSNFTLKIRSTKLEDSAMYFCASSEAGPYTDTQYFGPGTRLTVL.

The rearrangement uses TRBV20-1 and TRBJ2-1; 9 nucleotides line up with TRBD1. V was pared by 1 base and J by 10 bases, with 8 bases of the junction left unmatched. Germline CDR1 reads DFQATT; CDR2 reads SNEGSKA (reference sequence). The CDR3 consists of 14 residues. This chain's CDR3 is CSARAGTGLREQFF. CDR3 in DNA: TGCAGTGCTAGAGCCGGGACAGGGCTGAGGGAGCAGTTCTTC.

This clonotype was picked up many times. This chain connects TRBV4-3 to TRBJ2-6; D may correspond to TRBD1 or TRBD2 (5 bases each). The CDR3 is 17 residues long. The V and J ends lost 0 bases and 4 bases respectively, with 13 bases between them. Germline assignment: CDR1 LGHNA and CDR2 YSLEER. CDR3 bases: TGCGCCAGCAGCCAAGAAGGGGCCCCGGGAGGGGCCAACGTCCTGACTTTC. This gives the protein CASSQEGAPGGANVLTF.

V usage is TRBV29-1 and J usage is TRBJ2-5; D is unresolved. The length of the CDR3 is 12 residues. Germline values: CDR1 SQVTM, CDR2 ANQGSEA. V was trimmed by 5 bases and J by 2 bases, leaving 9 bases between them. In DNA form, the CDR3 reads TGCAGCGTTTATCACGAACAAGAGACCCAGTACTTC. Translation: CSVYHEQETQYF.

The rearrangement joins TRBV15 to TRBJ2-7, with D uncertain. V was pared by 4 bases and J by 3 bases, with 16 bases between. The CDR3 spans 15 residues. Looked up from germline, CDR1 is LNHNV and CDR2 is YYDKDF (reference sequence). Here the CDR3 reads CATSKLSDTDYEQYF. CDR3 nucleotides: TGTGCCACCAGCAAGTTAAGCGACACAGACTACGAGCAGTACTTC.

The CDR3 protein is CSARDLARPNEQFF. CDR3 coding DNA: TGCAGTGCTAGAGATCTAGCTCGACCCAATGAGCAGTTCTTC. The gene calls are TRBV20-1 and TRBJ2-1; D is possibly TRBD2 (5 bases). This CDR3 region has 14 residues. Looked up from germline, CDR1 is DFQATT and CDR2 is SNEGSKA (reference sequence). Between the trimmed V and J ends, which lost 0 bases and 6 bases, there was a span of 12 bases.

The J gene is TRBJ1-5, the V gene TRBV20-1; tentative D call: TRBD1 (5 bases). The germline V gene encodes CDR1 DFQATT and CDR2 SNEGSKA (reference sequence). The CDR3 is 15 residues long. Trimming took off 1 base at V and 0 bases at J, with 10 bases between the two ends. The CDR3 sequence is CSARGDGGSNQPQHF. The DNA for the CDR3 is TGCAGTGCTAGAGGGGACGGGGGTAGCAATCAGCCCCAGCATTTT.

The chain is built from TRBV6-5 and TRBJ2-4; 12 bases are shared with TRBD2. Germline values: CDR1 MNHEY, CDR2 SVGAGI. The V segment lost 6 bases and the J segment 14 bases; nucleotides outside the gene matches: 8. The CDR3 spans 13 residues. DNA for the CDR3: TGTGCCAGCAGGCCGGGACTAGCGGGCGTCGAGTACTTC. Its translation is CASRPGLAGVEYF.

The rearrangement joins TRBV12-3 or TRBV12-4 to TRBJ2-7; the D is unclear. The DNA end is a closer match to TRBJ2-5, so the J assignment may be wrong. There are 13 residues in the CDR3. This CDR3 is CASSLWQAETQYF. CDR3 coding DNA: TGTGCCAGCAGTTTGTGGCAGGCTGAGACCCAGTACTTC.

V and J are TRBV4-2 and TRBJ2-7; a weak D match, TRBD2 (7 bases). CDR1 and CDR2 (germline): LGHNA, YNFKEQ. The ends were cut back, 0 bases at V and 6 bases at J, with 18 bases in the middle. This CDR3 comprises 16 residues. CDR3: CASSQEDGGPIPEQYF. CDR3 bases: TGTGCCAGCAGCCAAGAGGACGGGGGGCCCATTCCCGAGCAGTACTTC.

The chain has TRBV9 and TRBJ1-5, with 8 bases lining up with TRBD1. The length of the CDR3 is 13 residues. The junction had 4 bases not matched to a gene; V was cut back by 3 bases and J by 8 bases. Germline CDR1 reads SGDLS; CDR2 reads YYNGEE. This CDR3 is CASSGTGIEPQHF. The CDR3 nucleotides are TGTGCCAGCAGCGGGACAGGGATTGAGCCCCAGCATTTT.

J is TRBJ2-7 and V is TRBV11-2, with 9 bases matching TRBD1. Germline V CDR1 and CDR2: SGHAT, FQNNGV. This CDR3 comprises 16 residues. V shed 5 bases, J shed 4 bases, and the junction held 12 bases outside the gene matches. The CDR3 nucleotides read TGTGCCAGCAGCCCAGTTGGGACAGGGCCATTTTACGAGCAGTACTTC. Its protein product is CASSPVGTGPFYEQYF.

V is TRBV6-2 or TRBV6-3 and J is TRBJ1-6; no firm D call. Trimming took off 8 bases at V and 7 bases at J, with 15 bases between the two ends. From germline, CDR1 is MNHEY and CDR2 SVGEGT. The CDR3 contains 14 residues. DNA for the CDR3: TGTGCCAGCTCCCCAGCGAATCGGAATTCACCCCTCCACTTT. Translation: CASSPANRNSPLHF.

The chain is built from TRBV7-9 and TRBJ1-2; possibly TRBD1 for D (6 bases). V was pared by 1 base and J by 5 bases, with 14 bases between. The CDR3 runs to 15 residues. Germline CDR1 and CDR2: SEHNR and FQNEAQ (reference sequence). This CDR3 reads CASSLVAGAGYGYTF. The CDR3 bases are TGTGCCAGCAGCTTAGTAGCAGGGGCGGGATATGGCTACACCTTC.

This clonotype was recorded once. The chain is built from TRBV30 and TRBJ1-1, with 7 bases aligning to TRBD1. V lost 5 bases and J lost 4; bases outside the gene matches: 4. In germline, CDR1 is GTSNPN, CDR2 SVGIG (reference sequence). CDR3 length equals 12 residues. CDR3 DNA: TGTGCCTGGGACAGGGCGAGCACTGAAGCTTTCTTT. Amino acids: CAWDRASTEAFF.

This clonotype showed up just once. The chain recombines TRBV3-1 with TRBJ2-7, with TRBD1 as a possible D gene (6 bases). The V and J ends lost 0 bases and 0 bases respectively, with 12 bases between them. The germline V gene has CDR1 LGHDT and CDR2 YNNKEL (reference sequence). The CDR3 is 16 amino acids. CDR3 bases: TGTGCCAGCAGCCAAGACCTGGGGGCGAGCTCCTACGAGCAGTACTTC. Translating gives CASSQDLGASSYEQYF.

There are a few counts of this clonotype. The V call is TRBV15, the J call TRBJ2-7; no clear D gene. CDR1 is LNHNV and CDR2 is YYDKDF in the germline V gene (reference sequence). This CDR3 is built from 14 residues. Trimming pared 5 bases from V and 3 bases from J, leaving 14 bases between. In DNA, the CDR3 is TGTGCCACCAGCGGCGGCCTTGTGGTCTACGAGCAGTACTTC. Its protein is CATSGGLVVYEQYF.

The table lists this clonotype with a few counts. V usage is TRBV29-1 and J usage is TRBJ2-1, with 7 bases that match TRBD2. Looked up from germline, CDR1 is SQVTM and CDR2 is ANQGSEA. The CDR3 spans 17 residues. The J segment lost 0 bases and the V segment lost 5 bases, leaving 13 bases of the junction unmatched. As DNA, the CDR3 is TGCAGCGTTAGTGGACGGGGGGAGAGGAGCTCCTACAATGAGCAGTTCTTC. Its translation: CSVSGRGERSSYNEQFF.

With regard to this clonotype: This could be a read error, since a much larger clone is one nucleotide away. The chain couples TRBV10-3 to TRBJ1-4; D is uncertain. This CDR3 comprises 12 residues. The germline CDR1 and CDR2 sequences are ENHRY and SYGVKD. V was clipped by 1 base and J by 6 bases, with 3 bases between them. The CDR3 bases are TGTGCCATCAGTGAGTTGGATGAAAAACTGTTTTTT. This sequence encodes CAISELDEKLFF.

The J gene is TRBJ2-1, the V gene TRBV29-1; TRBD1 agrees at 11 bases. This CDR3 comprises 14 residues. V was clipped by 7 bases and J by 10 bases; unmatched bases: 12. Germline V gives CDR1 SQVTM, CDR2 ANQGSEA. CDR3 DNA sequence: TGCAGCGCCACTTTCGGACAGGGGGCTTGGGAGCAGTTCTTC. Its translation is CSATFGQGAWEQFF.

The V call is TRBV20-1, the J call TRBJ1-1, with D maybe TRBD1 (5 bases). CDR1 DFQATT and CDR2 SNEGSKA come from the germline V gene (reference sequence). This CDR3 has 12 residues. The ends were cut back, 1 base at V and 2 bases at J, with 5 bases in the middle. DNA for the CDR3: TGCAGTGCTAGAGGGACAAACACTGAAGCTTTCTTT. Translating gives CSARGTNTEAFF.

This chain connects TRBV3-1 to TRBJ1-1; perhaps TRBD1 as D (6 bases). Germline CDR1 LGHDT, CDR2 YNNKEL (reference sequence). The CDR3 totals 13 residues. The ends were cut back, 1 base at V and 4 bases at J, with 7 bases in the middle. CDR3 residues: CASSQGTATEAFF. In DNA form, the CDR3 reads TGTGCCAGCAGCCAAGGGACAGCCACTGAAGCTTTCTTT. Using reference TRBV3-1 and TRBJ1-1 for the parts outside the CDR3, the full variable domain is DTAVSQTPKYLVTQMGNDKSIKCEQNLGHDTMYWYKQDSKKFLKIMFSYNNKELIINETVPNRFSPKSPDKAHLNLHINSLELGDSAVYFCASSQGTATEAFFGQGTRLTVV.

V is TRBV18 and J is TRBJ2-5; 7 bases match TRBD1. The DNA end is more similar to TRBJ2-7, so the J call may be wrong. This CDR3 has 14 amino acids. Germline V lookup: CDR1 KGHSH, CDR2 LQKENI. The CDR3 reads CASSQTGVQDEQYF. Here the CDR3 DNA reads TGTGCCAGCTCCCAAACAGGGGTTCAGGACGAGCAGTACTTC.

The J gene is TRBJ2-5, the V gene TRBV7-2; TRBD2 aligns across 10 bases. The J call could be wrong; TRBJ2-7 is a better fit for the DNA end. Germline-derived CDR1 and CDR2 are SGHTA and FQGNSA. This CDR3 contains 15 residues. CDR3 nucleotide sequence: TGTGCCAGCAGACAGCAGGGACTAGCGAGGAACGAGCAGTACTTC. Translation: CASRQQGLARNEQYF.

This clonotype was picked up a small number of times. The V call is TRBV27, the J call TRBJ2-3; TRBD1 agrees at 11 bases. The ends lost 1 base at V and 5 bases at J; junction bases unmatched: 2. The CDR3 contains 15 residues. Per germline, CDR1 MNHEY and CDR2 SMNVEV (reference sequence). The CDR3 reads CASSLWTGGEDTQYF. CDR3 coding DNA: TGTGCCAGCAGTTTATGGACAGGGGGCGAAGATACGCAGTATTTT.